This TCR beta chain originates from a study of molecular identifiers for immune sequencing clone quantification. Libraries from naive CD8 cells were generated from 20,000 to 1,000,000 sorted cells (with 10%, 30% or 50% RNA). TCRdb re-called the PCR reads through MiXCR, storing one row per CDR3 protein. The sample lists 90,000 to 120,000 distinct CDR3 sequences, roughly a third occurring once. The TCR comes from a human donor in good health. Some libraries in this study had Jurkat cell RNA spiked in. The sequenced sample consisted of naive CD8+ T cells from blood, with Jurkat cell RNA spiked in. Subset indicated: FACS-sorted CD8+CD4-CCR7+CD45RA+ naive T cells.

CDR3 in DNA: TGTGCCAGCAGTTTACCGCGACCCATGGACGTCTCCGAGCAGTACTTC. Translating it yields CASSLPRPMDVSEQYF. The V call is TRBV28, the J call TRBJ2-7; no clear D gene. Germline CDR1 and CDR2: MDHEN and SYDVKM. V was clipped by 2 bases and J by 6 bases, with 20 bases between them. This CDR3 has 16 amino acids.